A selection of T cell receptor beta chains follows, all from one sample in a study of T cell repertoires in cytomegalovirus infection. TCRdb ran MiXCR on the reads and lists one entry per CDR3 protein. The table lists some 400,000 distinct CDR3 sequences, 15% to 20% of them singletons. Sequencing was done on a sample of PBMCs. The receptor source for this set is a human donor in good health (CMV status not recorded). Some clones in this sample may be carry-over from other donors' samples. CDR3s include the opening cysteine and the closing phenylalanine or tryptophan. Fields, in order: V gene, D gene, clone size, J gene, CDR3 protein, CDR3 DNA. D genes are given only for firm matches. Not all rows give a size; the values are once, few, many and, for expanded clones, a class.

>TRBV12-5|-|many|TRBJ1-1
CASGPGGGDTEAFF
TGTGCTAGTGGTCCCGGTGGGGGGGACACTGAAGCTTTCTTT
>TRBV7-2|TRBD2|-|TRBJ2-7
CASSLGGRRDEQYF
TGTGCCAGCAGCTTAGGCGGGAGACGGGACGAGCAGTACTTC
>TRBV11-2|-|many|TRBJ2-3
CASSGRLHTDTQYF
TGTGCCAGCAGCGGACGGTTACACACAGATACGCAGTATTTT
>TRBV25-1|-|many|TRBJ2-7
CASTQGGTYEQYF
TGTGCCAGCACTCAAGGCGGGACCTACGAGCAGTACTTC
>TRBV7-2|-|many|TRBJ2-2
CASSRGGANTGELFF
TGTGCCAGCAGCCGAGGCGGGGCGAACACCGGGGAGCTGTTTTTT
>TRBV7-8|TRBD1|many|TRBJ2-1
CASSWGWTGAYNEQFF
TGTGCCAGCAGCTGGGGCTGGACAGGGGCCTACAATGAGCAGTTCTTC
>TRBV5-6|-|-|TRBJ2-5
CASSAGPETQYF
TGTGCCAGCAGCGCTGGGCCGGAGACCCAGTACTTC
>TRBV6-2/TRBV6-3|TRBD2|few|TRBJ2-1
CASSQWTSGEGKGNEQFF
TGTGCCAGCAGTCAATGGACTAGCGGAGAGGGAAAGGGCAATGAGCAGTTCTTC
>TRBV10-2|TRBD2|-|TRBJ2-3
CASSDRLAGGPPDTQYF
TGCGCCAGCAGTGATAGACTAGCGGGAGGGCCGCCAGATACGCAGTATTTT
>TRBV7-6|TRBD2|-|TRBJ2-7
CASSAGEYEQYF
TGTGCCAGCAGCGCGGGGGAATACGAGCAGTACTTC
>TRBV2|-|-|TRBJ2-7
CASSEKEVTYEQYF
TGTGCCAGCAGTGAAAAAGAGGTTACCTACGAGCAGTACTTC
>TRBV7-8|-|few|TRBJ1-1
CASSIHRVMNTEAFF
TGTGCCAGCAGCATCCACAGGGTCATGAACACTGAAGCTTTCTTT
>TRBV7-2|TRBD1|-|TRBJ1-1
CASSPTDRGTEAFF
TGTGCCAGCAGCCCCACGGACAGGGGCACTGAAGCTTTCTTT
>TRBV7-2|-|many|TRBJ2-1
CASSFRSGPTNEQFF
TGTGCCAGCAGCTTCCGATCGGGACCAACTAATGAGCAGTTCTTC
>TRBV14|TRBD2|-|TRBJ2-1
CASSLFRWRELDEQFF
TGTGCCAGCAGCCTATTCCGGTGGCGGGAGTTGGATGAGCAGTTCTTC
>TRBV7-2|-|many|TRBJ1-6
CASRKRPDSANSPLHF
TGTGCCAGCAGGAAACGACCGGACAGCGCTAATTCACCCCTCCACTTT
>TRBV6-6|-|few|TRBJ1-2
CASSYPPTPGGRTYGYTF
TGTGCCAGCAGCTATCCGCCGACCCCCGGGGGCAGGACTTATGGCTACACCTTC
>TRBV28|-|many|TRBJ1-5
CASRSRQPQHF
TGTGCCAGCAGATCGAGGCAGCCCCAGCATTTT
>TRBV7-9|TRBD1|-|TRBJ2-1
CASSPRRGLGWDEQFF
TGTGCCAGCAGCCCTCGCAGGGGGCTGGGTTGGGATGAGCAGTTCTTC
>TRBV19|TRBD1|few|TRBJ1-1
CANRTGGITEAFF
TGTGCCAATAGGACAGGGGGAATAACTGAAGCTTTCTTT